The rows below give T cell receptor beta chains drawn from one sample of a study of blood T cell repertoires in COVID-19. Here immunoSEQ multiplex PCR was the method, and the copy in TCRdb shows in-frame clones only, minus some. Counted here are 100,000 to 120,000 clones, around four fifths occurring once; the ten biggest clones make up 15% to 20%. The specimen was peripheral blood. Every receptor here comes from a woman between 65 and 79 years old with acute or convalescent COVID-19. The CDR3 runs from the conserved cysteine through the conserved F or W. D genes are given only for firm matches. The size of a clone is reported for some rows only, either as once, few or many, or as a class for expanded clones.

clone size	D gene	J gene	V gene	CDR3 protein	CDR3 DNA
once	TRBD1	TRBJ2-7	TRBV6-5	CASSYDRVYEQYF	TGTGCCAGCAGTTACGACAGGGTTTACGAGCAGTACTTC
-	-	TRBJ2-2	TRBV13	CASSLGPRVTGELFF	TGTGCCAGCAGCTTAGGTCCCAGGGTCACCGGGGAGCTGTTTTTT
-	-	TRBJ1-5	TRBV6-2/TRBV6-3	CASSYRGGASNQPQHF	TGTGCCAGCAGTTACCGGGGGGGGGCAAGCAATCAGCCCCAGCATTTT
-	TRBD1	TRBJ1-2	TRBV27	CASSPDRGYGYTF	TGTGCCAGCAGCCCTGACAGGGGGTATGGCTACACCTTC
-	TRBD1	TRBJ2-5	TRBV27	CASRPGGQRRSETQYF	TGTGCCAGCCGCCCAGGGGGTCAGCGGCGCTCGGAGACCCAGTACTTC
-	TRBD1	TRBJ1-1	TRBV30	CAWSQPTQGETEAFF	TGTGCCTGGAGCCAACCGACCCAGGGGGAAACTGAAGCTTTCTTT
-	-	TRBJ2-7	TRBV4-3	CASSQGVSPRYEQYF	TGCGCCAGCAGCCAAGGAGTATCCCCTCGGTACGAGCAGTACTTC
-	TRBD1	TRBJ1-5	TRBV19	CASRGTGVSNQPQHF	TGTGCCAGTAGGGGTACAGGGGTTAGCAATCAGCCCCAGCATTTT
-	TRBD1	TRBJ1-4	TRBV19	CASSTNRGLREKLFF	TGTGCCAGTAGTACAAACAGGGGTCTGCGTGAAAAACTGTTTTTT
-	TRBD2	TRBJ2-3	TRBV13	CASSPGTSGGDTQYF	TGTGCCAGCTCTCCCGGGACTAGCGGGGGGGATACGCAGTATTTT
-	-	TRBJ2-1	TRBV2	CAIPGGGGYNEQFF	TGTGCCATCCCAGGGGGCGGGGGATACAATGAGCAGTTCTTC
-	-	TRBJ1-2	TRBV28	CASSPTVVYGYTF	TGTGCCAGCAGCCCCACAGTAGTATATGGCTACACCTTC
-	-	TRBJ1-3	TRBV16	CASSPPSGKGSGNTIYF	TGTGCCAGCAGCCCCCCCAGCGGAAAAGGGTCTGGAAACACCATATATTTT
-	-	TRBJ1-1	TRBV28	CASSLARRYSDRMNTEAFF	TGTGCCAGCAGTTTGGCGCGTCGGTATTCGGACAGAATGAACACTGAAGCTTTCTTT
-	-	TRBJ2-2	TRBV30	CACQGNGNTGELFF	TGTGCCTGCCAGGGTAATGGTAACACCGGGGAGCTGTTTTTT
-	TRBD1	TRBJ1-5	TRBV3-1/TRBV3-2	CASSQSDRGGQPQHF	TGTGCCAGCAGCCAATCGGACAGGGGAGGTCAGCCCCAGCATTTT
-	-	TRBJ2-1	TRBV21-1	CASSNRRAYNEQFF	TGTGCCAGCAGCAACAGGAGGGCCTACAATGAGCAGTTCTTC
-	-	TRBJ1-1	TRBV6-2/TRBV6-3	CASSRPGQPNTEAFF	TGTGCCAGCAGCCGCCCCGGACAGCCCAACACTGAAGCTTTCTTT
-	-	TRBJ2-6	TRBV5-1	CASSPQSGANVLTF	TGCGCCAGCAGCCCCCAGTCTGGGGCCAACGTCCTGACTTTC
-	-	TRBJ2-7	TRBV6-5	CASAMAGSYEQYF	TGTGCCAGCGCGATGGCAGGATCCTACGAGCAGTACTTC
-	-	TRBJ2-7	TRBV12-5	CASGFSGPLGYEQYF	TGTGCTAGTGGTTTTTCAGGGCCCTTGGGCTACGAGCAGTACTTC
once	TRBD1	TRBJ2-2	TRBV7-8	CASSYRTGNTGELFF	TGTGCCAGCAGCTACAGGACAGGCAACACCGGGGAGCTGTTTTTT
-	-	TRBJ2-2	TRBV27	CASSLWSLETGELFF	TGTGCCAGCAGTTTATGGAGTTTGGAGACCGGGGAGCTGTTTTTT
-	TRBD1	TRBJ1-1	TRBV25-1	CASSDSQGVSTEAFF	TGTGCCAGCAGTGATTCACAGGGGGTATCCACTGAAGCTTTCTTT
-	-	TRBJ2-7	TRBV10-2	CASSGQNYEQYF	TGCGCCAGCAGTGGCCAGAACTACGAGCAGTACTTC
few	TRBD2	TRBJ2-2	TRBV9	CASSLGLGDTGELFF	TGTGCCAGCAGCCTAGGACTAGGCGACACCGGGGAGCTGTTTTTT
-	TRBD2	TRBJ2-5	TRBV6-5	CASQGGTDTTQYF	TGTGCCAGCCAGGGAGGGACGGACACAACCCAGTACTTC
-	-	TRBJ1-3	TRBV10-1	CASTQGYPGNTIYF	TGCGCCAGCACCCAGGGCTATCCTGGAAACACCATATATTTT
once	TRBD1	TRBJ2-2	TRBV27	CASRKLRDRGTGELFF	TGTGCCAGCAGAAAACTCCGGGACAGGGGAACCGGGGAGCTGTTTTTT
-	TRBD1	TRBJ2-1	TRBV28	CASGPGQGWNEQFF	TGTGCCAGCGGACCGGGACAGGGGTGGAATGAGCAGTTCTTC
-	-	TRBJ1-2	TRBV9	CASSFRGSGDYGYTF	TGTGCCAGCAGTTTCCGCGGGAGCGGGGACTATGGCTACACCTTC
-	-	TRBJ2-2	TRBV7-6	CASSLVRGGTGELFF	TGTGCCAGCAGCTTAGTGAGGGGAGGCACCGGGGAGCTGTTTTTT
-	-	TRBJ2-7	TRBV28	CASSHTSSYEQYF	TGTGCCAGCAGCCATACTAGCTCCTACGAGCAGTACTTC
-	-	TRBJ1-5	TRBV28	CATGGGNQPQHF	TGTGCCACCGGAGGGGGCAATCAGCCCCAGCATTTT
-	TRBD2	TRBJ2-2	TRBV27	CASSHEWGGGELFF	TGTGCCAGCAGCCACGAATGGGGGGGCGGGGAGCTGTTTTTT
-	-	TRBJ1-2	TRBV9	CASSQSHSNAYGYTF	TGTGCCAGCAGCCAAAGCCACAGTAATGCCTATGGCTACACCTTC
-	-	TRBJ1-1	TRBV19	CASSILQDGTEAFF	TGTGCCAGTAGTATTCTACAGGATGGCACTGAAGCTTTCTTT
few	TRBD2	TRBJ2-7	TRBV2	CASTGTRGVHEQYF	TGTGCCAGCACCGGGACTAGGGGTGTCCACGAGCAGTACTTC
-	TRBD1	TRBJ2-7	TRBV18	CASSPWDRVTYEQYF	TGTGCCAGCTCACCTTGGGACAGGGTTACCTACGAGCAGTACTTC
-	-	TRBJ1-2	TRBV30	CAWDVAGNYGYTF	TGTGCCTGGGACGTGGCAGGGAACTATGGCTACACCTTC
once	-	TRBJ2-7	TRBV12-3/TRBV12-4	CASSLVGGGEQYF	TGTGCCAGCAGTTTAGTCGGGGGTGGGGAGCAGTACTTC
once	-	TRBJ1-5	TRBV28	CASSSISPPGQPQHF	TGTGCCAGCAGTTCCATAAGCCCCCCAGGCCAGCCCCAGCATTTT
few	TRBD1	TRBJ1-6	TRBV7-2	CASSSDRANSPLHF	TGTGCCAGCAGCTCGGACAGGGCTAATTCACCCCTCCACTTT
-	-	TRBJ1-2	TRBV3-1/TRBV3-2	CASSQFSGQGLGYTF	TGTGCCAGCAGCCAATTCTCGGGGCAGGGGCTGGGCTACACCTTC
-	-	TRBJ2-5	TRBV2	CASSDRETQYF	TGTGCCAGCAGTGACAGGGAGACCCAGTACTTC
-	-	TRBJ2-1	TRBV5-4	CASSLTGGLRDEQFF	TGTGCCAGCAGCTTGACCGGGGGACTTAGGGATGAGCAGTTCTTC
few	TRBD1	TRBJ2-7	TRBV14	CASRQQGAGEQYF	TGTGCCAGCAGACAACAGGGGGCGGGTGAGCAGTACTTC
-	-	TRBJ2-2	TRBV3-1/TRBV3-2	CASSQTAGELFF	TGTGCCAGCAGCCAAACCGCGGGGGAGCTGTTTTTT
-	-	TRBJ2-7	TRBV27	CASSLGGLEIGNEQYF	TGTGCCAGCAGTTTAGGAGGGCTCGAAATCGGGAACGAGCAGTACTTC
-	TRBD1	TRBJ2-3	TRBV7-9	CASGSRQGYTDTQYF	TGTGCCAGCGGCTCACGACAGGGATACACAGATACGCAGTATTTT
-	-	TRBJ2-5	TRBV7-8	CASSDLALRAETQYF	TGTGCCAGCAGCGACCTAGCGTTAAGGGCCGAGACCCAGTACTTC
-	TRBD2	TRBJ2-7	TRBV5-1	CASSASGYEQYF	TGCGCCAGCAGCGCTAGCGGATACGAGCAGTACTTC
-	-	TRBJ1-4	TRBV19	CASSILAENEKLFF	TGTGCCAGTAGTATTCTAGCCGAGAATGAAAAACTGTTTTTT
-	-	TRBJ2-7	TRBV27	CASSLQPMSNRERAYEQYF	TGTGCCAGCAGTTTACAGCCCATGAGCAACAGGGAACGGGCCTACGAGCAGTACTTC
-	-	TRBJ1-2	TRBV18	CASSPQPTGQDGYTF	TGTGCCAGCTCACCACAACCTACAGGGCAGGATGGCTACACCTTC
-	-	TRBJ1-1	TRBV7-9	CASSSTGMNTEAFF	TGTGCCAGCAGCTCGACAGGCATGAACACTGAAGCTTTCTTT